Each of the 24 T cell receptor beta chains below was sequenced from the same sample in a study of T cells in women clearing cervical HPV infection. The protocol was immunoSEQ multiplex PCR, while the TCRdb copy is restricted to in-frame clones and leaves out a portion. The table for this sample gives about 37,000 clones. Material for sequencing was blood buffy coat. The origin of the receptors is a woman aged 18-70 years with a cervical HPV16 infection that either progressed to CIN3+ or cleared (not recorded which).

A word on this clone: The read ends 3 residues early relative to the CDR3; the germline J gene fills the gap. The V call is TRBV7-2, the J call TRBJ2-5; 9 bases match TRBD2. J lost 2 bases, V lost 3 bases, and 4 bases had no gene match. CDR3 length: 15 residues. The germline V gene has CDR1 SGHTA and CDR2 FQGNSA. The DNA read from the CDR3 is TGTGCCAGCAGCTTGACGACTAGCGGACAAGAGACC. This gives the protein CASSLTTSGQET. From start to end, the CDR3 is CASSLTTSGQETQYF.

Worth noting for this clone: The CDR3 end lies 3 residues beyond the end of the read and is filled in from the germline J gene. The chain has TRBV7-9 and TRBJ1-2; D is unresolved. CDR3 length equals 12 residues. Germline CDR1 SEHNR, CDR2 FQNEAQ (reference sequence). CDR3 DNA (partial): TGTGCCAGCAGCTTAGCGGGCAATGAC. Protein: CASSLAGND. The whole CDR3 protein is CASSLAGNDYTF.

Of note for this clone: The read comes to an end 3 residues before the CDR3 does, leaving the germline J gene to fill in the end. The rearrangement joins TRBV19 to TRBJ1-1; no definite D call. Trimming removed 5 bases at V and 1 base at J, with 8 bases between. The CDR3 extends over 13 amino acids. Germline V lookup: CDR1 LNHDA, CDR2 SQIVND (reference sequence). Incomplete CDR3 DNA: TGTGCCAGTAGTTCTGCAGGGAACACTGAA. Translating gives CASSSAGNTE. The complete CDR3 protein is CASSSAGNTEAFF.

To note about this clone: The read is 3 residues too short to cover the CDR3 end, so that end is filled in from the germline J gene. The V gene is TRBV20-1, the J gene TRBJ1-2, with D hard to call. Germline CDR1 is DFQATT and CDR2 is SNEGSKA (reference sequence). The CDR3 length is 14 residues. CDR3 sequence: CSAREAGFQETYTF. The part of the CDR3 DNA that was read is TGCAGTGCTAGAGAGGCAGGCTTTCAAGAGACC.

In the case of this clone: The read falls 3 residues short of the CDR3 end, and the missing part is taken from the germline J gene. The chain carries TRBV25-1 and TRBJ2-3, with 7 bases aligning to TRBD2. With 3 bases clipped from V and 2 bases from J, the junction kept 5 bases outside the gene matches. CDR3 length equals 15 residues. Per germline, CDR1 MGHDK and CDR2 SYGVNS. The CDR3 DNA, read in part, is TGTGCCAGCAGTGATGCGGGGGAAGTCACAGATACG. Its translation is CASSDAGEVTDT. The whole CDR3 is CASSDAGEVTDTQYF. Full variable domain (missing parts from reference TRBV25-1 and TRBJ2-3): EADIYQTPRYLVIGTGKKITLECSQTMGHDKMYWYQQDPGMELHLIHYSYGVNSTEKGDLSSESTVSRIRTEHFPLTLESARPSHTSQYLCASSDAGEVTDTQYFGPGTRLTVL.

About this clone: The CDR3 end is not reached by the read, which stops 3 residues before it; the germline J gene fills it in. The gene calls are TRBV7-9 and TRBJ1-2, with 8 positions matching TRBD1. The CDR3 runs 14 residues. Trimming at V came to 1 base and at J to 2 bases, leaving 0 bases not matched to a gene. Germline V CDR1 and CDR2: SEHNR, FQNEAQ (reference sequence). CDR3 in amino acids: CASSLGTGNYGYTF. CDR3 bases read: TGTGCCAGCAGCTTAGGGACAGGGAACTATGGC.

Of note for this clone: Read coverage stops 3 residues before the CDR3 terminus; the germline J gene supplies the remainder. The chain is built from TRBV7-7 and TRBJ2-7; 10 bases match TRBD1. With 6 bases clipped from V and 4 bases from J, the junction kept 3 bases outside the gene matches. This CDR3 spans 13 amino acids. Per germline, CDR1 SSHAT and CDR2 FNYEAQ (reference sequence). The part of the CDR3 DNA that was read is TGTGCCAGCAGTCCGGGACAGGGGTACGAG. Amino acids: CASSPGQGYE. The whole CDR3 protein reads CASSPGQGYEQYF.

In regard to this clone: The read ends 3 residues early relative to the CDR3; the germline J gene fills the gap. V usage is TRBV5-1 and J usage is TRBJ2-7; 9 bases align to TRBD2. V was clipped by 0 bases and J by 5 bases; unmatched bases: 6. The CDR3 covers 15 residues. The germline V gene encodes CDR1 SGHRS and CDR2 YFSETQ. The chain's CDR3 is CASSLVAGEGNEQYF. CDR3 DNA (partial): TGCGCCAGCAGCTTGGTAGCGGGAGAAGGGAACGAG.

In regard to this clone: A junction end diverges from the germline sequence, so it may reflect a read error. The read is 3 residues too short to cover the CDR3 end, so that end is filled in from the germline J gene. V usage is TRBV10-2 and J usage is TRBJ1-1; D is perhaps TRBD1 (5 bases). The CDR3 consists of 12 residues. The germline V gene has CDR1 WSHSY and CDR2 SAAADI. Incomplete CDR3 DNA: TGCGCCAGTAGTGGGGCCGGCACTGAA. Its protein product is CASSGAGTE. The CDR3 as a whole reads CASSGAGTEAFF.

Regarding this clone: The read finishes 3 residues shy of the CDR3 end, and the germline J gene is used to complete it. This sequence joins TRBV10-2 and TRBJ1-4, with 7 bases identical to TRBD1. CDR1 and CDR2 (germline): WSHSY, SAAADI. CDR3 length equals 11 residues. The sequenced part of the CDR3 DNA is TGCGCCAGCAGTGACGGGGACAGA. It encodes CASSDGDR. The entire CDR3 protein reads CASSDGDRLFF.

Comment on this clone: The junction and the germline gene differ at one end; a read error may be behind it. Coverage ceases 3 residues before the CDR3 finishes, and the germline J gene fills in the end. The J gene is TRBJ1-5, the V gene TRBV19; D might be TRBD1 (5 bases). Germline CDR1 LNHDA, CDR2 SQIVND (reference sequence). The CDR3 loop spans 15 amino acids. CDR3 loop: CVSSMEGPNHQPQHF. The covered CDR3 bases are TGTGTCAGTAGTATGGAGGGGCCCAATCATCAGCCC.

Concerning this clone: The read is 3 residues too short to cover the CDR3 end, so that end is filled in from the germline J gene. V is TRBV20-1 and J is TRBJ2-7, with TRBD2 matching 9 bases. The germline gives CDR1 DFQATT, CDR2 SNEGSKA (reference sequence). The CDR3 sequence is 14 residues long. V lost 1 base, J lost 5 bases, and 6 bases stayed unmatched. This CDR3 is CSARGGLAWDEQYF. The sequenced part of the CDR3 DNA is TGCAGTGCTAGAGGGGGACTAGCTTGGGACGAG.

A remark on this clone: The read is 3 residues too short to cover the CDR3 end, so that end is filled in from the germline J gene. V usage is TRBV6-4 and J usage is TRBJ2-2; D is perhaps TRBD1 (7 bases). CDR1 and CDR2 from the germline V gene are MRHNA and SNTAGT. The CDR3 is 14 residues long. Trimming shortened V by 3 bases and J by 6 bases, and 11 bases separated the two germline ends. The CDR3 is CASSETGEAGELFF. The CDR3 bases that were read are TGTGCCAGCAGTGAAACAGGGGAGGCCGGGGAG.

On this clone: Read coverage stops 3 residues before the CDR3 terminus; the germline J gene supplies the remainder. The chain joins TRBV20-1 to TRBJ1-1; 10 positions match TRBD1. CDR3 length: 16 residues. Trimming at V came to 1 base and at J to 4 bases, leaving 9 bases not matched to a gene. The V gene's germline CDR1 is DFQATT and CDR2 SNEGSKA (reference sequence). Incomplete CDR3 DNA: TGCAGTGCTAGAGGACAGGGGGCGTTAATGGGCACTGAA. It translates to CSARGQGALMGTE. The full CDR3 protein is CSARGQGALMGTEAFF.

As concerns this clone: Coverage ceases 3 residues before the CDR3 finishes, and the germline J gene fills in the end. V and J are TRBV5-6 and TRBJ2-7; tentative D call: TRBD1 (5 bases). In germline, CDR1 is SGHDT, CDR2 YYEEEE. Trimming cost V 2 bases and J 3 bases, with 9 bases left between them. The CDR3 is 13 amino acids. The DNA read from the CDR3 is TGTGCCAGCAGCTTCTACCAGGGCTACGAG. Protein: CASSFYQGYE. The entire CDR3 protein reads CASSFYQGYEQYF.

As for this clone: The CDR3 is cut off 3 residues early in the read; its end comes from the germline J gene. The chain carries TRBV7-8 and TRBJ2-4; a possible D gene is TRBD1 (6 bases). This CDR3 has 15 residues. Germline V gene data show CDR1 as SGHVS and CDR2 as FQNEAQ. The CDR3 bases that were read are TGTGCCAGCAGCCAGTTCCAGGGGTCAAGTCAGCCT. It codes for CASSQFQGSSQP. The entire CDR3 is CASSQFQGSSQPQYF.

Regarding this clone: The read is 3 residues too short to cover the CDR3 end, so that end is filled in from the germline J gene. The chain is built from TRBV11-2 and TRBJ2-2; TRBD2 matches at 10 bases. Germline CDR1 reads SGHAT; CDR2 reads FQNNGV. The junction had 0 bases not matched to a gene; V was cut back by 4 bases and J by 4 bases. This CDR3 contains 14 residues. The DNA read from the CDR3 is TGTGCCAGCAGCTCTAGCGGGAGCACCGGGGAG. Protein: CASSSSGSTGE. The entire CDR3 sequence reads CASSSSGSTGELFF.

In the case of this clone: The sequenced fragment ends 3 residues before the CDR3 boundary, so the rest is inferred from the germline J gene. The chain carries TRBV5-4 and TRBJ2-2, with D maybe TRBD2 (6 bases). V was clipped by 1 base and J by 3 bases, with 7 bases between them. The CDR3 is made up of 14 amino acids. Germline V gene lookup returns CDR1 SGHNT and CDR2 YYREEE (reference sequence). The CDR3 DNA, read in part, is TGTGCCAGCAGCTTGAGACTAGACACCGGGGAG. It codes for CASSLRLDTGE. In full, the CDR3 reads CASSLRLDTGELFF.

With respect to this clone: Coverage ceases 3 residues before the CDR3 finishes, and the germline J gene fills in the end. This rearrangement joins TRBV7-2 to TRBJ2-7; 11 nucleotides align to TRBD2. CDR3 length: 15 residues. The junction had 3 bases not matched to a gene; V was cut back by 5 bases and J by 0 bases. CDR1 and CDR2 (germline): SGHTA, FQGNSA. The CDR3: CASSVTSGGSYEQYF. Partial CDR3 DNA: TGTGCCAGCAGCGTCACTAGCGGGGGCTCCTACGAG.

As concerns this clone: The read ends 3 residues before the CDR3 terminus; that terminus is restored from the germline J gene. The gene calls are TRBV7-3 and TRBJ2-1, with a weak D call TRBD2 (5 bases). From germline, CDR1 is SGHTA and CDR2 FQGTGA. Trimming took 5 bases from V and 7 from J, leaving 21 bases between them. The CDR3 extends over 16 amino acids. The CDR3 spells CASSPRASASMNEQFF. The sequenced part of the CDR3 DNA is TGTGCCAGCAGCCCGCGGGCCAGCGCCTCTATGAATGAG. Full variable domain (rest looked up from reference TRBV7-3 and TRBJ2-1): GAGVSQTPSNKVTEKGKYVELRCDPISGHTALYWYRQSLGQGPEFLIYFQGTGAADDSGLPNDRFFAVRPEGSVSTLKIQRTERGDSAVYLCASSPRASASMNEQFFGPGTRLTVL.

Partial CDR3 DNA: TGTGCCAGTAGTATAGAGTCCGGGTTTTACAATCAGCCG. Its protein is CASSIESGFYNQP. The full CDR3 protein reads CASSIESGFYNQPQYF. This chain links TRBV19 with TRBJ2-3; no reliable D call. The missing CDR3 end, 3 residues past where the read stops, is filled in from the germline J gene. Germline V CDR1 and CDR2: LNHDA, SQIVND (reference sequence). This CDR3 has 16 residues.

CDR3 sequence: CSAPGATSGRADTQYF. The DNA read from the CDR3 is TGCAGTGCCCCTGGGGCGACTAGCGGGAGAGCAGATACG. The J gene is TRBJ2-3, the V gene TRBV20-1; 12 bases align to TRBD2. The DNA ends 3 residues before the CDR3 does, and the rest of the CDR3 is filled in from the germline J gene. In germline, CDR1 is DFQATT, CDR2 SNEGSKA (reference sequence). The CDR3 spans 16 residues. V dropped 6 bases and J dropped 4; count of bases not matched to a gene: 11.

As to this clone: The read finishes 3 residues shy of the CDR3 end, and the germline J gene is used to complete it. The chain employs TRBV6-4 and TRBJ1-6; unclear D gene. From germline, CDR1 is MRHNA and CDR2 SNTAGT. This CDR3 comprises 14 residues. Trimming pared 4 bases from V and 7 bases from J, leaving 11 bases between. CDR3 bases read: TGTGCCAGCAGTGTAACCCCGGGGAATTCACCC. Residues: CASSVTPGNSP. In full, the CDR3 reads CASSVTPGNSPLHF.

CDR3 sequence: CASTHSRESVETQYF. The part of the CDR3 DNA that was read is TGTGCCAGTACCCACTCGCGGGAGTCGGTAGAGACC. The J gene is TRBJ2-5, the V gene TRBV19, with 7 bases fitting TRBD2. With the read ending 3 residues before the CDR3 end, the germline J gene is used to fill in that end. J gave up 4 bases and V 7 bases, and 12 bases lay outside the gene matches. CDR3 length: 15 amino acids. Germline V gene sequence: CDR1 LNHDA, CDR2 SQIVND (reference sequence). Full variable domain (outside the CDR3, taken from reference TRBV19 and TRBJ2-5): DGGITQSPKYLFRKEGQNVTLSCEQNLNHDAMYWYRQDPGQGLRLIYYSQIVNDFQKGDIAEGYSVSREKKESFPLTVTSAQKNPTAFYLCASTHSRESVETQYFGPGTRLLVL.